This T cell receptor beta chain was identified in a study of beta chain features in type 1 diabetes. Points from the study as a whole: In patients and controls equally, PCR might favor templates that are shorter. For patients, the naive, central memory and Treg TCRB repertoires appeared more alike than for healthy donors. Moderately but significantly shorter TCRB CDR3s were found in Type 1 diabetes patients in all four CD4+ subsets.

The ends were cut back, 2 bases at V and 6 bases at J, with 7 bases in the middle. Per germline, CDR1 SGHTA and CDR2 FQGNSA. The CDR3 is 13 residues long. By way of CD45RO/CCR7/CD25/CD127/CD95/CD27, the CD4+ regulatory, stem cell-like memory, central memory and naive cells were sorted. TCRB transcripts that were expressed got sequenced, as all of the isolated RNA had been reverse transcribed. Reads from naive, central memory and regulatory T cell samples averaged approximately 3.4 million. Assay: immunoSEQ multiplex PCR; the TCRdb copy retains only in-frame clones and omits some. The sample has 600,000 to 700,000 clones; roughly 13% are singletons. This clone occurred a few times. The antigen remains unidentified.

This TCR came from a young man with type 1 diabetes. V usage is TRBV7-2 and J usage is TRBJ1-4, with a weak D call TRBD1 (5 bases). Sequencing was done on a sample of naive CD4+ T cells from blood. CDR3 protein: CASSLWGDEKLFF. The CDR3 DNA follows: TGTGCCAGCAGCTTATGGGGGGATGAAAAACTGTTTTTT.